This T cell receptor (beta chain) was retrieved from a study of blood T cell repertoires in COVID-19. For the study at large: Nucleic acid was either cDNA or gDNA, and it came from T cells, B-cell-depleted T cells, or PBMCs.

In the original workflow: From reference gene primer amplification, estimates of nucleated cell counts were derived. Data came from immunoSEQ multiplex PCR; TCRdb stores just in-frame clones and leaves some out. V and J calls and clone size are given by that table; D and trimming were obtained from the DNA. Among fewer than 300,000 clones listed, 88% were seen once. The V and J ends lost 3 bases and 4 bases, in that order; junction bases with no gene match: 7. This CDR3 has 15 residues. Germline lookup yields CDR1 KGHSH and CDR2 LQKENI. This clone was seen once. This clonotype originated in a man aged 55 to 70 who had recovered from COVID-19. Sequencing was performed on peripheral blood. The genes are TRBV18 and TRBJ1-2; 8 bases agree with TRBD1. The CDR3 region is CASSPGQGWGYGYTF. CDR3 in DNA: TGTGCCAGCTCACCCGGACAGGGTTGGGGCTATGGCTACACCTTC.